This T cell receptor (beta chain) was sequenced in a study of monozygotic twins with inflammatory bowel disease. In eight separate reactions per sample, cDNA was generated. Following a re-call of the 5' RACE reads, TCRdb has one entry per CDR3 protein and lacks DNA. This sample's table reports about 160,000 distinct CDR3 sequences. Germline values: CDR1 DFQATT, CDR2 SNEGSKA (reference sequence). This CDR3 contains 19 residues. The origin of this receptor is a human donor with ulcerative colitis or Crohn's disease, or a healthy co-twin of an affected twin (not recorded which). The sequenced sample consisted of blood. V usage is TRBV20-1 and J usage is TRBJ2-2; the D gene TCRdb calls, TRBD2, cannot be checked with no DNA. The CDR3 spells CSARDQGLAGGLNTGELFF.